Listed below are T cell receptor beta chains from one sample, sequenced in a study of T cells in Graves' hyperthyroidism and ophthalmopathy. TCRdb processed the multiplex PCR reads anew with MiXCR; each CDR3 protein has one entry. Of 360,000 or so distinct CDR3 sequences listed, about 16% are singletons. The sample was blood. These receptors came from a woman aged 60-75 years with Graves' ophthalmopathy. The CDR3 runs from the conserved cysteine through the conserved F or W. The D gene is left open where the match is weak. Not all rows give a size; the values are once, few, many and, for expanded clones, a class.

TRBD1	TRBV20-1	many	TRBJ1-1	CSADTGGITEAFF	TGCAGTGCGGACACAGGGGGCATCACTGAAGCTTTCTTT
-	TRBV10-3	few	TRBJ1-1	CASERGQNAEAFF	TGTGCCAGCGAACGGGGGCAGAACGCTGAAGCTTTCTTT
-	TRBV7-6	many	TRBJ2-5	CASSLEVRGWGYQETQYF	TGTGCCAGCAGCTTAGAGGTCAGGGGATGGGGCTACCAAGAGACCCAGTACTTC
-	TRBV12-3/TRBV12-4	-	TRBJ1-4	CASSWGESEKLFF	TGTGCCAGCAGCTGGGGGGAGAGTGAAAAACTGTTTTTT
-	TRBV28	many	TRBJ1-6	CASKLGASYNSPLHF	TGTGCCAGCAAGTTAGGGGCTTCCTATAATTCACCCCTCCACTTT
-	TRBV12-3/TRBV12-4	many	TRBJ2-5	CASRAWGRPQETQYF	TGTGCCAGCAGGGCCTGGGGCAGGCCCCAAGAGACCCAGTACTTC
-	TRBV6-5	-	TRBJ2-1	CASSYSIVDNEQFF	TGTGCCAGCAGTTACTCGATTGTTGACAATGAGCAGTTCTTC
-	TRBV7-8	many	TRBJ2-7	CASSESGDEQYF	TGTGCCAGCAGCGAATCAGGGGACGAGCAGTACTTC
TRBD2	TRBV29-1	many	TRBJ2-1	CSVEDPQLGGGTYNEQFF	TGCAGCGTTGAAGATCCACAGTTGGGGGGGGGTACCTACAATGAGCAGTTCTTC
TRBD1	TRBV12-3/TRBV12-4	-	TRBJ2-2	CASRQKTGTNTGELFF	TGTGCCAGCAGACAGAAGACAGGGACGAACACCGGGGAGCTGTTTTTT
-	TRBV30	many	TRBJ1-1	CAWSGGQNTEAFF	TGTGCCTGGAGTGGCGGACAGAACACTGAAGCTTTCTTT
TRBD1	TRBV3-1	many	TRBJ2-5	CASSQATGQGGETQYF	TGTGCCAGCAGCCAGGCCACTGGACAGGGTGGAGAGACCCAGTACTTC
-	TRBV28	many	TRBJ1-1	CASTMTAPNTEAFF	TGTGCCAGCACCATGACAGCCCCGAACACTGAAGCTTTCTTT
TRBD1	TRBV7-9	many	TRBJ1-4	CASSLEEGAKLFF	TGTGCCAGCAGCCTCGAGGAGGGGGCAAAACTGTTTTTT
-	TRBV28	many	TRBJ1-6	CASSFEFTGSPLHF	TGTGCAAGCAGTTTTGAGTTTACAGGTTCACCCCTCCACTTT
-	TRBV28	once	TRBJ1-5	CASGTWPRNQPQHF	TGTGCCAGCGGGACATGGCCCAGAAATCAGCCCCAGCATTTT
-	TRBV7-9	-	TRBJ2-5	CASSITRGGFGETQYF	TGTGCCAGCAGCATAACGCGCGGGGGCTTCGGAGAGACCCAGTACTTC
-	TRBV19	-	TRBJ1-5	CASSVTADNQPQHF	TGTGCCAGTAGTGTGACAGCGGATAATCAGCCCCAGCATTTT
TRBD2	TRBV28	many	TRBJ2-4	CASETSGRVKNIQYF	TGTGCCAGCGAGACTAGCGGGAGGGTGAAAAACATTCAGTACTTC
TRBD2	TRBV4-1	many	TRBJ2-1	CASSQDPAGAKRGDEQFF	TGCGCCAGCAGCCAAGATCCGGCGGGAGCCAAGCGGGGGGATGAGCAGTTCTTC
-	TRBV12-3/TRBV12-4	few	TRBJ2-1	CASSFRAGEQFF	TGTGCCAGCAGTTTTCGGGCCGGGGAGCAGTTCTTC
-	TRBV3-1	few	TRBJ2-7	CAGSPPNSLEQYF	TGTGCCGGCAGCCCTCCCAACAGTCTCGAGCAGTACTTC
TRBD2	TRBV12-3/TRBV12-4	many	TRBJ2-2	CASWDSGGRWELFF	TGTGCCAGCTGGGATAGCGGGGGACGCTGGGAGCTGTTTTTT
-	TRBV7-6	-	TRBJ2-7	CASSLGQTSSYEQYF	TGTGCCAGCAGCTTAGGACAGACCTCCTCCTACGAGCAGTACTTC
TRBD1	TRBV5-5	many	TRBJ2-5	CASSLGSGQGAETQYF	TGTGCCAGCAGCTTGGGCTCTGGACAGGGGGCCGAGACCCAGTACTTC
TRBD2	TRBV5-1	many	TRBJ2-3	CASSSSGRAEDTQYF	TGCGCCAGCAGCTCTAGCGGGAGGGCCGAAGATACGCAGTATTTT
TRBD2	TRBV10-3	many	TRBJ2-7	CAISDASGPSYEQYF	TGTGCCATCAGTGATGCTAGCGGTCCCTCCTACGAGCAGTACTTC
-	TRBV19	-	TRBJ1-3	CASNRRSSGNTIYF	TGTGCCAGTAACCGACGGAGCTCTGGAAACACCATATATTTT
-	TRBV5-5	-	TRBJ1-6	CASSLRAEPYNSPLHF	TGTGCCAGCAGCTTGCGGGCGGAACCTTATAATTCACCCCTCCACTTT
-	TRBV5-4	many	TRBJ1-5	CASSFGTGRNQPQHF	TGTGCCAGCAGTTTTGGTACAGGACGGAATCAGCCCCAGCATTTT
-	TRBV11-1	many	TRBJ2-7	CASSLNRGRQYF	TGTGCCAGCAGCTTAAATAGGGGTCGGCAGTACTTC
-	TRBV7-9	many	TRBJ1-2	CASSEGRTDSGYTF	TGTGCCAGCAGCGAAGGCCGGACAGACTCTGGCTACACCTTC
TRBD1	TRBV5-4	few	TRBJ2-1	CASSSAGGSSYNEQFF	TGTGCCAGCAGCTCCGCAGGGGGCTCTTCCTACAATGAGCAGTTCTTC
TRBD2	TRBV5-1	many	TRBJ2-1	CASSTSGRADEQFF	TGCGCCAGCTCCACTAGCGGGAGGGCCGATGAGCAGTTCTTC
-	TRBV12-3/TRBV12-4	many	TRBJ1-4	CASTAQGREKLFF	TGTGCCAGCACCGCACAGGGAAGGGAAAAACTGTTTTTT
TRBD1	TRBV6-1	few	TRBJ1-1	CAITGGTVMNTEAFF	TGTGCCATCACGGGGGGGACAGTTATGAACACTGAAGCTTTCTTT
TRBD1	TRBV6-1	few	TRBJ2-3	CASSRWDRVGTDTQYF	TGTGCCAGCAGTCGTTGGGACAGGGTAGGCACAGATACGCAGTATTTT
TRBD2	TRBV3-1	many	TRBJ2-2	CASSQGSGANTGELFF	TGTGCCAGCAGCCAAGGGAGCGGGGCGAACACCGGGGAGCTGTTTTTT
-	TRBV6-5	few	TRBJ1-5	CASSSSRGVGNQPQHF	TGTGCCAGCAGTTCCTCCAGGGGTGTGGGCAATCAGCCCCAGCATTTT
-	TRBV28	many	TRBJ2-7	CASSLGSQAVSYEQYF	TGTGCCAGCAGCTTAGGGTCGCAGGCGGTCTCCTACGAGCAGTACTTC
TRBD2	TRBV6-5	few	TRBJ2-2	CASSYGLAGGPGTGELFF	TGTGCCAGCAGTTACGGACTAGCGGGAGGGCCGGGCACCGGGGAGCTGTTTTTT
-	TRBV12-3/TRBV12-4	few	TRBJ2-7	CASTLGLEGTYEQYF	TGTGCCAGCACCTTGGGGTTAGAGGGGACCTACGAGCAGTACTTC
-	TRBV20-1	many	TRBJ1-6	CSARQGGDSPLHF	TGCAGTGCTCGACAAGGCGGGGATTCACCCCTCCACTTT
-	TRBV2	-	TRBJ2-5	CASTSRETQYF	TGTGCCAGCACCTCCAGGGAGACCCAGTACTTC
-	TRBV7-7	-	TRBJ2-2	CASSLSLRTGELFF	TGTGCTAGCAGCTTAAGTCTCCGGACCGGGGAGCTGTTTTTT
-	TRBV7-7	many	TRBJ2-3	CASSQRGTDTQYF	TGTGCTAGCAGCCAAAGGGGCACAGATACGCAGTATTTT
-	TRBV7-8	many	TRBJ2-7	CAISDSYYEQYF	TGTGCCATTTCGGACAGCTACTACGAGCAGTACTTC
-	TRBV7-8	-	TRBJ2-2	CASSFPGRNTGELFF	TGTGCCAGCAGCTTTCCGGGACGGAACACCGGGGAGCTGTTTTTT